This T cell receptor (beta chain) was recovered during a study of T cells in Graves' hyperthyroidism and ophthalmopathy. In the case of this clonotype: A read error may explain this, as a much larger clone is one base away.

The length of the CDR3 is 12 residues. The germline CDR1 and CDR2 sequences are MDHEN and SYDVKM. TCR beta CDR3 regions were amplified from RNA. The TCR CDR3 was amplified in a first-round RT-PCR using the HTBI primer set. MiXCR, run by TCRdb on the multiplex PCR reads, gives a single entry per CDR3 protein. The table shows about 590,000 distinct CDR3 sequences, with over 12% occurring only once. The rearrangement links TRBV28 to TRBJ1-2, with no clear D. Sequences were obtained from blood. This clonotype was obtained from a woman between 18 and 30 years old with Graves' ophthalmopathy. The CDR3 reads CSSSTTSSGYTF. For the CDR3, the DNA is TGTTCCAGCAGTACGACGTCGAGTGGCTACACCTTC.